This TCR beta chain came from a study of Tregs in tolerant kidney transplant recipients. Libraries were prepared by immunoSEQ multiplex PCR; TCRdb keeps only in-frame clonotypes and omits some of them. The table lists approximately 13,000 clones. Related graft donors supplied nonmyeloablative bone marrow transplants, and mixed chimerism was transient. Unstimulated regulatory T cells (CD4+CD25+CD127-), CD4+CD25- non-regulatory cells, CD4 and CD8 cells were FACS-sorted from thawed PBMCs. A note on this clone: The antigen remains undetermined. From the germline J gene comes the end of the CDR3, since the read stops 3 residues before it.

The ends were cut back, 0 bases at V and 1 base at J, with 9 bases in the middle. This CDR3 has 15 amino acids. Germline values: CDR1 MNHEY, CDR2 SMNVEV (reference sequence). Study-level findings and limits: Few patients were studied, so findings need validation in larger groups. For some patients, primers changed over time, blocking nucleotide-level comparison. This study did not directly address biological reproducibility.

Sequencing was performed on CD8+ T cells from blood (PBMCs), taken 6 months after the transplant. The clonotype originates from a human patient who received a combined kidney and bone marrow transplant. Some T cells may have come from the graft donor. The rearrangement uses TRBV27 and TRBJ2-5; weak D call: TRBD2 (5 bases). The covered CDR3 bases are TGTGCCAGCAGTTTATCGAGCGGTCGCCAAGAGACC. Residues: CASSLSSGRQET. The whole CDR3 region reads CASSLSSGRQETQYF.